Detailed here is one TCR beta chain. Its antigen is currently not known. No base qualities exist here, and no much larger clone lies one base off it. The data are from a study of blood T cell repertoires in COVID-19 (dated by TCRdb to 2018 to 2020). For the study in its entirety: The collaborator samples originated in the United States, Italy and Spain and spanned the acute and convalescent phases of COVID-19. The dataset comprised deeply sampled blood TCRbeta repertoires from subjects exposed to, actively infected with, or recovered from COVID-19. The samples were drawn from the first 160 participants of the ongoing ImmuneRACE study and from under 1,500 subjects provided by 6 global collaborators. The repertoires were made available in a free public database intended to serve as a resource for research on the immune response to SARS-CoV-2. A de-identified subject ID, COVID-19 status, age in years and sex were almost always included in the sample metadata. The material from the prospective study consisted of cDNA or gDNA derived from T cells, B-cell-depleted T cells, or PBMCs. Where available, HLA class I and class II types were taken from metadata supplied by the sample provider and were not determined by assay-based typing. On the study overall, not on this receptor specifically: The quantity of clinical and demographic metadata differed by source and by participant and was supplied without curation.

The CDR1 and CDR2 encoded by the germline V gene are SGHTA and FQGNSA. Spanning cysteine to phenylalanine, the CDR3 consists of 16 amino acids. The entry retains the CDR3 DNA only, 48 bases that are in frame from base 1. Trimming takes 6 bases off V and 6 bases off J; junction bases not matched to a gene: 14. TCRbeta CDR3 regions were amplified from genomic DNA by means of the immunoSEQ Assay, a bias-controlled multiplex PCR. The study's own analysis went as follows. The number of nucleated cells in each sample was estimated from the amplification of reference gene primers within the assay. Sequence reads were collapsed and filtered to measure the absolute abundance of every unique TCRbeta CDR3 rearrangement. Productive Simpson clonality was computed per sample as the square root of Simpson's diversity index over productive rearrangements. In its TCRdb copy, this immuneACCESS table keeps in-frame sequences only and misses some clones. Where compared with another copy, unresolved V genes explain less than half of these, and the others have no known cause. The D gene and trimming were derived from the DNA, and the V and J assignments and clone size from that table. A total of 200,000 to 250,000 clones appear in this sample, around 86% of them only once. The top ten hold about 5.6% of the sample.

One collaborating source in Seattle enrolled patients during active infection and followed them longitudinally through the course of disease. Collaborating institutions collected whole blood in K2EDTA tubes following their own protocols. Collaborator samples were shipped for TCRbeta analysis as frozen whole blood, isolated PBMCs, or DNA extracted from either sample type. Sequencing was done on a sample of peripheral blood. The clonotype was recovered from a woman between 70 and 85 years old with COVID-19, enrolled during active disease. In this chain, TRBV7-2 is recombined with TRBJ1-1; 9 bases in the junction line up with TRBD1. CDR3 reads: CASRKSATGGTAEAFF. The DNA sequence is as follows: TGTGCCAGCAGGAAATCTGCGACAGGGGGTACGGCTGAAGCTTTCTTT.